A single sample is the source of the 27 T cell receptor beta chains below, sequenced in a study of CD8 T cells in Susac syndrome. The RNA input was roughly 0.45 to 1 ug, and it was reverse transcribed with random hexamers. A single record per CDR3 protein comes from TCRdb applying MiXCR to the immunoSEQ multiplex PCR reads. The table records roughly 76,000 distinct CDR3 sequences, approximately 93% of them present only once. Sequencing used CD8+ T cells from PBMCs. The receptors were gathered from a human donor with Susac syndrome.

The chain links TRBV19 to TRBJ1-2, with TRBD1 matching over 9 bases. Germline CDR1 LNHDA, CDR2 SQIVND (reference sequence). V was pared by 5 bases and J by 6 bases, with 7 bases of the junction left unmatched. This CDR3 contains 14 residues. DNA for the CDR3: TGTGCCAGTAGTCCCCGGACAGGGGTGGATGGCTACACCTTC. Protein product: CASSPRTGVDGYTF.

This clonotype is a singleton in its sample. This chain joins TRBV6-6 and TRBJ1-1; D gene uncertain. CDR1 and CDR2 from the germline V gene are MNHNY and SVGAGI (reference sequence). The CDR3 is 15 residues long. V was shortened by 4 bases and J by 7 bases, with 19 bases between the two germline ends. The CDR3 nucleotides read TGTGCCAGCAGTTCTCCTCTCGTACGGTGGGTTGAAGCTTTCTTT. Amino acids: CASSSPLVRWVEAFF.

The chain is built from TRBV2 and TRBJ2-7; D tentatively fits TRBD1 or TRBD2 (5 bases each). Germline assignment: CDR1 SNHLY and CDR2 FYNNEI. Trimming left V 5 bases short and J 0 bases short, with 14 bases between. The CDR3 totals 15 residues. The CDR3 sequence: CASSISPRGSYEQYF. CDR3 coding DNA: TGTGCCAGCAGTATCTCACCGAGGGGCTCCTACGAGCAGTACTTC. Supplemented by reference TRBV2 and TRBJ2-7, the full variable domain reads EPEVTQTPSHQVTQMGQEVILRCVPISNHLYFYWYRQILGQKVEFLVSFYNNEISEKSEIFDDQFSVERPDGSNFTLKIRSTKLEDSAMYFCASSISPRGSYEQYFGPGTRLTVT.

CDR3 residues: CASSRGLGQANGYTF. The CDR3 DNA is TGTGCCAGCAGCAGAGGTCTGGGACAGGCGAATGGCTACACCTTC. This rearrangement joins TRBV7-2 to TRBJ1-2; 8 nucleotides agree with TRBD1. J was trimmed by 6 bases and V by 5 bases; bases with no gene match: 11. Germline CDR1 SGHTA, CDR2 FQGNSA. CDR3 length: 15 amino acids. The entire variable domain, with the rest obtained from reference TRBV7-2 and TRBJ1-2, is as follows: GAGVSQSPSNKVTEKGKDVELRCDPISGHTALYWYRQSLGQGLEFLIYFQGNSAPDKSGLPSDRFSAERTGGSVSTLTIQRTQQEDSAVYLCASSRGLGQANGYTFGSGTRLTVV.

The V call is TRBV7-2, the J call TRBJ2-1; D might be TRBD1 (5 bases). Trimming left V 1 base short and J 0 bases short, with 10 bases between. Germline CDR1 is SGHTA and CDR2 is FQGNSA. This CDR3 is built from 16 residues. The CDR3 loop reads CASSLVGASSYNEQFF. As DNA, the CDR3 is TGTGCCAGCAGCTTAGTTGGGGCAAGCTCCTACAATGAGCAGTTCTTC. The full variable domain, completed using reference TRBV7-2 and TRBJ2-1, is GAGVSQSPSNKVTEKGKDVELRCDPISGHTALYWYRQSLGQGLEFLIYFQGNSAPDKSGLPSDRFSAERTGGSVSTLTIQRTQQEDSAVYLCASSLVGASSYNEQFFGPGTRLTVL.

The chain recombines TRBV5-3 with TRBJ1-6; tentative D call: TRBD1 (6 bases). TRBV5-3 is given ORF status, its function remaining uncertain. CDR3 length: 21 amino acids. Trimming shortened V by 4 bases and J by 9 bases, and 35 bases separated the two germline ends. Here the CDR3 reads CARSRINPDSEEPRGSSPLHF. CDR3 bases: TGTGCCAGAAGCCGTATAAATCCGGACAGCGAAGAACCTAGAGGGAGTTCACCCCTCCACTTT.

This clonotype was picked up a small number of times. This chain joins TRBV7-9 and TRBJ1-2; 7 nucleotides align to TRBD1. The CDR3 sequence is 13 residues long. With 6 bases clipped from V and 4 bases from J, the junction kept 5 bases outside the gene matches. The germline CDR1 and CDR2 sequences are SEHNR and FQNEAQ (reference sequence). CDR3 loop: CASSRQGVYGYTF. The DNA for the CDR3 is TGTGCCAGCAGTCGACAGGGAGTCTATGGCTACACCTTC.

The rearrangement links TRBV2 to TRBJ1-1; possible D gene TRBD1, 5 bases. This CDR3 comprises 12 residues. V shed 7 bases and J shed 2 bases, with 8 bases lying between them. CDR1 is SNHLY and CDR2 is FYNNEI in the germline V gene. The DNA of the CDR3 is TGTGCCAGCAAACAGGAAAACACTGAAGCTTTCTTT. This gives the protein CASKQENTEAFF.

The count of this clonotype is one. The chain uses TRBV27 and TRBJ2-7; 9 bases agree with TRBD1. CDR3 size: 16 residues. V shed 0 bases, J shed 2 bases, and the junction held 5 bases outside the gene matches. Germline CDR1 MNHEY, CDR2 SMNVEV (reference sequence). The CDR3 coding sequence is TGTGCCAGCAGTTTATCTGGACAGGGGTTTGCCTACGAGCAGTACTTC. Its translation is CASSLSGQGFAYEQYF.

The rearrangement uses TRBV4-3 and TRBJ2-2; D could derive from TRBD1 or TRBD2 (6 bases each). The V and J ends lost 0 bases and 9 bases respectively, with 11 bases between them. Germline V CDR1 and CDR2: LGHNA, YSLEER. This CDR3 comprises 14 residues. The CDR3 region has the DNA TGCGCCAGCAGCCAAGATGTGGGGGGCAGGGAGCTGTTTTTT. Amino acids: CASSQDVGGRELFF.

V is TRBV20-1 and J is TRBJ1-1; no clear D gene. CDR1 and CDR2 from the germline V gene are DFQATT and SNEGSKA (reference sequence). This CDR3 comprises 14 residues. V gave up 1 base and J gave up 0 bases, with 9 bases separating them. The CDR3 reads CSARVAAMNTEAFF. As DNA, the CDR3 is TGCAGTGCTAGAGTGGCAGCAATGAACACTGAAGCTTTCTTT.

CDR3 DNA sequence: TGTGCCAGTAGTATTGGGACAGGGATGAATACGCAGTATTTT. Its protein product is CASSIGTGMNTQYF. The J gene is TRBJ2-3, the V gene TRBV19; 9 positions agree with TRBD1. Germline V CDR1 and CDR2: LNHDA, SQIVND (reference sequence). CDR3 length: 14 amino acids. The ends lost 3 bases at V and 7 bases at J; junction bases unmatched: 5.

This clonotype has only one observation. V usage is TRBV7-6 and J usage is TRBJ2-5; D is perhaps TRBD1 or TRBD2 (5 bases each). Germline V CDR1 and CDR2: SGHVS, FNYEAQ. Trimming cost V 3 bases and J 2 bases, with 25 bases left between them. CDR3 length: 19 amino acids. The CDR3 region has the DNA TGTGCCAGCAGCTTGCGATCCAGCACGAGAGGGGCCCTACAAGAGACCCAGTACTTC. Translating gives CASSLRSSTRGALQETQYF. The entire variable domain, with the rest obtained from reference TRBV7-6 and TRBJ2-5, is as follows: GAGVSQSPRYKVTKRGQDVALRCDPISGHVSLYWYRQALGQGPEFLTYFNYEAQQDKSGLPNDRFSAERPEGSISTLTIQRTEQRDSAMYRCASSLRSSTRGALQETQYFGPGTRLLVL.

This chain joins TRBV5-1 and TRBJ2-1, with D perhaps being TRBD1 or TRBD2 (5 bases each). Trimming cost V 4 bases and J 0 bases, with 11 bases left between them. This CDR3 contains 15 residues. The V gene's germline CDR1 is SGHRS and CDR2 YFSETQ. The CDR3 DNA is TGCGCCAGCAGCCCCGAGGGGCGCTCCTACAATGAGCAGTTCTTC. Amino acid sequence: CASSPEGRSYNEQFF.

The chain links TRBV20-1 to TRBJ1-5; 9 bases are a match to TRBD1. The V gene's germline CDR1 is DFQATT and CDR2 SNEGSKA (reference sequence). The CDR3 sequence is 16 residues long. J gave up 2 bases and V 1 base, and 6 bases lay outside the gene matches. DNA of the CDR3: TGCAGTGCTAGAGGGAGCCGGGACAGGGGCAATCAGCCCCAGCATTTT. It yields the protein CSARGSRDRGNQPQHF.

The chain combines TRBV7-9 with TRBJ2-1, with D hard to call. This CDR3 is 11 amino acids long. V was cut by 3 bases and J by 8 bases, with 5 bases left in between. Germline CDR1 SEHNR, CDR2 FQNEAQ (reference sequence). The CDR3 nucleotides are TGTGCCAGCAGCTTTCGCCATGAGCAGTTCTTC. This sequence encodes CASSFRHEQFF.

The chain is built from TRBV3-1 and TRBJ2-1; possibly TRBD2 for D (5 bases). Germline V gene data show CDR1 as LGHDT and CDR2 as YNNKEL (reference sequence). V was trimmed by 0 bases and J by 4 bases, leaving 13 bases between them. This CDR3 spans 16 amino acids. CDR3 sequence (DNA): TGTGCCAGCAGCCAAGAAGACGGGGTAACGTACAATGAGCAGTTCTTC. As protein: CASSQEDGVTYNEQFF.

The gene calls are TRBV7-3 and TRBJ2-2; a possible D gene is TRBD2 (6 bases). This CDR3 region has 14 residues. Germline assignment: CDR1 SGHTA and CDR2 FQGTGA. Trimming cost V 3 bases and J 6 bases, with 11 bases left between them. As DNA, the CDR3 is TGTGCCAGCAGCTTGGAGGGGTGGGCCGGGGAGCTGTTTTTT. Its translation is CASSLEGWAGELFF. Full variable domain (missing parts from reference TRBV7-3 and TRBJ2-2): GAGVSQTPSNKVTEKGKYVELRCDPISGHTALYWYRQSLGQGPEFLIYFQGTGAADDSGLPNDRFFAVRPEGSVSTLKIQRTERGDSAVYLCASSLEGWAGELFFGEGSRLTVL.

This clonotype was recorded a few times. The chain carries TRBV12-3 or TRBV12-4 and TRBJ2-1; tentatively, D is TRBD2 (6 bases). Between the trimmed V and J ends, which lost 3 bases and 2 bases, there was a span of 8 bases. The CDR3 runs 14 residues. CDR3 DNA sequence: TGTGCCAGCAGTTTTAGCGGTCCCTACAATGAGCAGTTCTTC. Translating gives CASSFSGPYNEQFF.

Written as DNA, the CDR3 is TGCGCCAGCAGCTTGGTGGGACCTGGGGGTGAGCAGTTCTTC. It yields the protein CASSLVGPGGEQFF. This chain joins TRBV5-1 and TRBJ2-1, with D perhaps given as TRBD1 or TRBD2 (5 bases each). CDR3 length: 14 amino acids. The germline V gene encodes CDR1 SGHRS and CDR2 YFSETQ. Trimming removed 0 bases at V and 9 bases at J, with 13 bases between.

The chain joins TRBV20-1 to TRBJ2-4; TRBD1 or TRBD2 may be the D gene (5 bases each). The germline V and J ends were trimmed by 5 bases and 5 bases, with 16 bases remaining between them. Germline CDR1 and CDR2: DFQATT and SNEGSKA (reference sequence). The length of the CDR3 is 14 residues. The DNA of the CDR3 is TGCAGTGCTGCCCCCCCATTGGGGGAAAACATTCAGTACTTC. Translation gives CSAAPPLGENIQYF.

This clonotype showed up just a few times. The chain couples TRBV28 to TRBJ2-7; D is unresolved. The germline gives CDR1 MDHEN, CDR2 SYDVKM. V was cut by 3 bases and J by 3 bases, with 3 bases left in between. The CDR3 loop spans 11 amino acids. CDR3 bases: TGTGCCAGCAGTTTGGTCTACGAGCAGTACTTC. Its protein product is CASSLVYEQYF.

The chain combines TRBV27 with TRBJ2-7; D not resolved. The CDR3 totals 15 residues. Germline CDR1 reads MNHEY; CDR2 reads SMNVEV (reference sequence). The ends were cut back, 5 bases at V and 2 bases at J, with 16 bases in the middle. CDR3 protein: CASSRDGFNAYEQYF. The CDR3 nucleotides read TGTGCCAGCAGTCGCGACGGGTTCAACGCCTACGAGCAGTACTTC.

This clonotype was seen once. The rearrangement links TRBV12-3 or TRBV12-4 to TRBJ1-1; D unclear. With 5 bases removed from V and 0 bases from J, the gap between germline ends came to 16 bases. The CDR3 spans 16 residues. CDR3 in amino acids: CASSPLPGWMNTEAFF. The CDR3 DNA sequence: TGTGCCAGCAGTCCCCTGCCCGGGTGGATGAACACTGAAGCTTTCTTT.

This chain joins TRBV20-1 and TRBJ1-5; 7 bases line up with TRBD1. The junction had 14 bases not matched to a gene; V was cut back by 3 bases and J by 6 bases. Germline V gene data show CDR1 as DFQATT and CDR2 as SNEGSKA (reference sequence). The CDR3 runs to 16 residues. CDR3 amino acids: CSARDPLTGRSQPQHF. The CDR3 nucleotides read TGCAGTGCTAGGGACCCCCTGACAGGGAGGAGTCAGCCCCAGCATTTT.

The chain links TRBV20-1 to TRBJ2-1; 10 nucleotides agree with TRBD2. V was pared by 5 bases and J by 4 bases, with 5 bases of the junction left unmatched. The germline CDR1 and CDR2 sequences are DFQATT and SNEGSKA (reference sequence). This CDR3 comprises 14 residues. The CDR3 region has the DNA TGCAGTGCTCGAAGCGGGGGGGGTTACAATGAGCAGTTCTTC. Its translation is CSARSGGGYNEQFF.

The V call is TRBV11-3, the J call TRBJ2-3, with 7 bases lining up with TRBD2. Germline assignment: CDR1 SGHNT and CDR2 YENEEA. The CDR3 has 13 amino acids. J was trimmed by 11 bases and V by 3 bases; bases with no gene match: 8. In DNA form, the CDR3 reads TGTGCCAGCAGCTTGGGGCGGGGGTCGGGGCAGTATTTT. It codes for CASSLGRGSGQYF.